This T cell receptor (beta chain) is drawn from a study of blood T cell repertoires in COVID-19. Study at large: Researchers got acute and convalescent COVID-19 samples from the United States, Italy and Spain.

This clone was recorded a few times. The CDR3 consists of 16 residues. Germline V gene data show CDR1 as MGHDK and CDR2 as SYGVNS. Trimming at V came to 4 bases and at J to 6 bases, leaving 13 bases not matched to a gene. Recruited during active infection, patients (from Seattle) were subsequently followed longitudinally. Original methodology: Amplifying reference gene primers gave estimates of nucleated cell counts. Clones were read by immunoSEQ multiplex PCR, and TCRdb kept only the in-frame ones, dropping some. Clonal size and the V and J genes are those of that table, whereas D and trimming came from the DNA. Altogether around 140,000 clones are present, about 87% being singletons, with the ten largest covering more than 2.5%.

The material sequenced was peripheral blood. The chain has TRBV25-1 and TRBJ2-7; the match to TRBD1 covers 9 bases. This receptor was taken from a human donor with COVID-19, enrolled during active disease. The donor label of this sample is uncertain. The DNA for the CDR3 is TGTGCCAGCAGTGGTGGACAGGGGAAAGAAGGGCTCGAGCAGTACTTC. It is translated as CASSGGQGKEGLEQYF.